One and the same sample provided the 30 T cell receptor beta chains below, sequenced in a study of technical replicates of blood from a few donors. The table came from immunoSEQ multiplex PCR; TCRdb's copy has only in-frame clones and leaves some out. The data show 79,000 or so clones, approximately 93% seen once. The sequencing input was T cells isolated from PBMCs. These receptors were taken from a human donor in good health.

This chain links TRBV14 with TRBJ2-7; unclear D gene. V lost 3 bases and J 0 bases, leaving 12 bases between the germline ends. Germline V gives CDR1 SGHDN, CDR2 FVKESK. The CDR3 is 15 amino acids. As DNA, the CDR3 is TGTGCCAGCAGCCATCGTGCGGCGACCTCCTACGAGCAGTACTTC. It is translated as CASSHRAATSYEQYF. Full variable domain (missing parts from reference TRBV14 and TRBJ2-7): EAGVTQFPSHSVIEKGQTVTLRCDPISGHDNLYWYRRVMGKEIKFLLHFVKESKQDESGMPNNRFLAERTGGTYSTLKVQPAELEDSGVYFCASSHRAATSYEQYFGPGTRLTVT.

The chain couples TRBV9 to TRBJ2-4; no clear D gene. V was shortened by 1 base and J by 7 bases, with 6 bases between the two germline ends. This CDR3 is built from 12 residues. Germline V CDR1 and CDR2: SGDLS, YYNGEE. The CDR3 DNA follows: TGTGCCAGCAGCGTATCGGGTAACATTCAGTACTTC. Protein sequence: CASSVSGNIQYF.

The V and J genes are TRBV6-5 and TRBJ2-5; 12 bases fit TRBD1. Germline trimming cut 6 bases from V and 7 bases from J; bases unmatched to any gene: 6. Germline CDR1 and CDR2: MNHEY and SVGAGI. The CDR3 has 14 residues. CDR3 protein: CASRGQGAGGTQYF. The CDR3 DNA is TGTGCCAGCAGGGGACAGGGGGCGGGAGGGACCCAGTACTTC.

The J gene is TRBJ1-1, the V gene TRBV27; 7 bases align to TRBD1. CDR3 size: 13 residues. The germline V gene has CDR1 MNHEY and CDR2 SMNVEV (reference sequence). Germline trimming cut 9 bases from V and 1 base from J; bases unmatched to any gene: 5. The CDR3 bases are TGTGCCAGTTCACAGGGGCCGAACACTGAAGCTTTCTTT. Its translation is CASSQGPNTEAFF.

This clone was counted once. The chain carries TRBV10-1 and TRBJ1-5; D perhaps matches TRBD1 (6 bases). The CDR3 covers 14 residues. Trimming stripped 8 bases from V and 6 bases from J, with 17 bases between. The germline CDR1 and CDR2 sequences are WNHNN and SYGVQD (reference sequence). In nucleotides, the CDR3 is TGCGCCAGCCTGGGGGGGGCTATTTGTCAGCCCCAGCATTTT. Protein: CASLGGAICQPQHF.

The chain joins TRBV7-2 to TRBJ2-2; 7 bases align to TRBD2. The V and J ends lost 5 bases and 0 bases, in that order; junction bases with no gene match: 3. Germline CDR1 reads SGHTA; CDR2 reads FQGNSA. This CDR3 comprises 15 residues. DNA of the CDR3: TGTGCCAGCAGCCTGAGCGGGGCGAACACCGGGGAGCTGTTTTTT. Its translation is CASSLSGANTGELFF. Full variable domain (missing parts from reference TRBV7-2 and TRBJ2-2): GAGVSQSPSNKVTEKGKDVELRCDPISGHTALYWYRQSLGQGLEFLIYFQGNSAPDKSGLPSDRFSAERTGGSVSTLTIQRTQQEDSAVYLCASSLSGANTGELFFGEGSRLTVL.

The chain couples TRBV5-4 to TRBJ2-7, with 11 positions matching TRBD2. J was trimmed by 4 bases and V by 3 bases; bases with no gene match: 9. The CDR3 covers 16 residues. The V gene's germline CDR1 is SGHNT and CDR2 YYREEE (reference sequence). The CDR3 is CASSSGLAGGPYEQYF. The DNA of the CDR3 is TGTGCCAGCAGCTCTGGTTTAGCGGGAGGGCCTTACGAGCAGTACTTC. Using reference TRBV5-4 and TRBJ2-7 for the parts outside the CDR3, the full variable domain is ETGVTQSPTHLIKTRGQQVTLRCSSQSGHNTVSWYQQALGQGPQFIFQYYREEENGRGNFPPRFSGLQFPNYSSELNVNALELDDSALYLCASSSGLAGGPYEQYFGPGTRLTVT.

This sequence joins TRBV29-1 and TRBJ1-1, with no clear D. Germline values: CDR1 SQVTM, CDR2 ANQGSEA. V was shortened by 4 bases and J by 0 bases, with 6 bases between the two germline ends. The CDR3 runs to 12 residues. CDR3 protein: CSVVQLNTEAFF. As DNA, the CDR3 is TGCAGCGTTGTACAGTTGAACACTGAAGCTTTCTTT.

The chain joins TRBV6-1 to TRBJ2-7, with 9 bases identical to TRBD1. Unmatched junction bases numbered 7, after V lost 2 bases and J lost 8 bases. CDR3 length equals 14 residues. Germline CDR1 is MNHNS and CDR2 is SASEGT. The CDR3 DNA reads TGTGCCAGCAGTGAAACCGGGACAGGGTTTAAGCAGTACTTC. Translated, it gives CASSETGTGFKQYF.

The J gene is TRBJ1-4, the V gene TRBV9; D might be TRBD1 (6 bases). Trimming stripped 5 bases from V and 6 bases from J, with 14 bases between. This CDR3 spans 14 amino acids. Per the germline V gene, CDR1 is SGDLS and CDR2 is YYNGEE. The CDR3, as DNA: TGTGCCAGCAGTGAATGGGGGGGCGATGAAAAACTGTTTTTT. It specifies CASSEWGGDEKLFF.

This chain connects TRBV30 to TRBJ1-2, with D possibly matching TRBD1 (5 bases). This CDR3 region has 11 residues. Germline V gene data show CDR1 as GTSNPN and CDR2 as SVGIG (reference sequence). The germline V and J ends were trimmed by 3 bases and 7 bases, with 9 bases remaining between them. This CDR3 is CAWRDQGGYTF. CDR3 nucleotide sequence: TGTGCCTGGAGGGATCAGGGTGGCTACACCTTC.

The V call is TRBV7-9, the J call TRBJ2-7; weak D call: TRBD2 (6 bases). The germline V and J ends were trimmed by 4 bases and 3 bases, with 10 bases remaining between them. The CDR3 contains 13 residues. CDR1 SEHNR and CDR2 FQNEAQ come from the germline V gene (reference sequence). DNA for the CDR3: TGTGCCAGCAGCTCGGGACTCTACTACGAGCAGTACTTC. This encodes CASSSGLYYEQYF.

The gene calls are TRBV4-1 and TRBJ1-4; D may be TRBD1 (6 bases). This CDR3 contains 16 residues. Germline CDR1 is MGHRA and CDR2 is YSYEKL. Trimming took off 1 base at V and 7 bases at J, with 16 bases between the two ends. CDR3 bases: TGCGCCAGCAGCCAAGGTCGTGGGGAGGGGGGTGAAAAACTGTTTTTT. Its protein is CASSQGRGEGGEKLFF.

The genes are TRBV11-2 and TRBJ2-1; possibly TRBD1 for D (6 bases). Germline loops: CDR1 SGHAT, CDR2 FQNNGV. This CDR3 is built from 15 residues. V shed 6 bases and J shed 10 bases, with 22 bases lying between them. The CDR3 sequence is CASSSSEQGKQEQFF. The CDR3 DNA reads as TGTGCCAGCAGTTCCTCTGAGCAGGGGAAACAAGAGCAGTTCTTC.

This clone showed up just once. V gene TRBV9 combines with J gene TRBJ2-1; 7 bases map to TRBD2. The V gene's germline CDR1 is SGDLS and CDR2 YYNGEE. J gave up 2 bases and V 0 bases, and 2 bases lay outside the gene matches. The CDR3 has 15 amino acids. The CDR3: CASSVGLAAYNEQFF. The CDR3 region has the DNA TGTGCCAGCAGCGTAGGGCTAGCGGCCTACAATGAGCAGTTCTTC.

The J gene is TRBJ2-1, the V gene TRBV29-1, with 12 bases lining up with TRBD2. Losses at the gene ends were 8 bases for V and 7 bases for J; bases not matched to a gene: 6. Per the germline V gene, CDR1 is SQVTM and CDR2 is ANQGSEA. This CDR3 has 13 residues. The DNA of the CDR3 is TGCAGCCTCAGGACTAGCGGGATAAATGAGCAGTTCTTC. Encoded protein: CSLRTSGINEQFF.

The chain combines TRBV9 with TRBJ2-7; 7 nucleotides match TRBD1. V lost 0 bases to trimming and J lost 7 bases; unmatched junction nucleotides: 4. Germline-derived CDR1 and CDR2 are SGDLS and YYNGEE. This CDR3 spans 13 amino acids. The CDR3 nucleotides are TGTGCCAGCAGCGTAGAGGGGGCTGAAGAGCAGTACTTC. This gives the protein CASSVEGAEEQYF.

CDR3: CASSSPSTDTQYF. The CDR3 nucleotides read TGTGCCAGCAGTTCCCCCTCCACAGATACGCAGTATTTT. The V call is TRBV7-3, the J call TRBJ2-3, with no clear D. This CDR3 is built from 13 residues. The germline CDR1 and CDR2 sequences are SGHTA and FQGTGA. Trimming cost V 6 bases and J 2 bases, with 9 bases left between them.

The V call is TRBV27, the J call TRBJ1-2; 7 bases line up with TRBD1. This CDR3 contains 14 residues. Germline CDR1 reads MNHEY; CDR2 reads SMNVEV (reference sequence). V lost 7 bases and J lost 0; bases outside the gene matches: 5. Written as DNA, the CDR3 is TGTGCCAGCACCCCCCAGGGGGCTAACTATGGCTACACCTTC. Translated, it gives CASTPQGANYGYTF.

This clone showed up just once. In DNA, the CDR3 is TGTGCCAGCAGACAGTTCACTGAAGCTTTCTTT. Translated, it gives CASRQFTEAFF. This chain uses TRBV6-5 with TRBJ1-1; D is ambiguous. The CDR3 spans 11 residues. V was trimmed by 6 bases and J by 4 bases, leaving 6 bases between them. From germline, CDR1 is MNHEY and CDR2 SVGAGI.

The chain recombines TRBV7-9 with TRBJ2-2; unclear D gene. The CDR3 is 16 amino acids. Between the trimmed V and J ends, which lost 5 bases and 4 bases, there was a span of 17 bases. The germline gives CDR1 SEHNR, CDR2 FQNEAQ (reference sequence). The DNA of the CDR3 is TGTGCCAGCAGCCTTAATCCATTAGATACCACCGGGGAGCTGTTTTTT. This sequence encodes CASSLNPLDTTGELFF.

The V gene is TRBV30, the J gene TRBJ2-1, with D possibly matching TRBD2 (6 bases). V lost 0 bases and J lost 1, with 13 bases in between. There are 16 residues in the CDR3. Germline CDR1 GTSNPN, CDR2 SVGIG (reference sequence). The CDR3 is CAWSVPRRGSYNEQFF. Here the CDR3 DNA reads TGTGCCTGGAGTGTACCGCGGCGGGGATCCTACAATGAGCAGTTCTTC.

J is TRBJ2-7 and V is TRBV7-2; D remains ambiguous. The germline CDR1 and CDR2 sequences are SGHTA and FQGNSA. Trimming shortened V by 0 bases and J by 0 bases, and 12 bases separated the two germline ends. The CDR3 extends over 16 amino acids. CDR3 loop: CASSLAPQHSSYEQYF. The CDR3, as DNA: TGTGCCAGCAGCTTAGCGCCACAGCACTCCTCCTACGAGCAGTACTTC. Looking up the rest from reference TRBV7-2 and TRBJ2-7 gives the full variable domain: GAGVSQSPSNKVTEKGKDVELRCDPISGHTALYWYRQSLGQGLEFLIYFQGNSAPDKSGLPSDRFSAERTGGSVSTLTIQRTQQEDSAVYLCASSLAPQHSSYEQYFGPGTRLTVT.

This rearrangement joins TRBV2 to TRBJ1-4, with unresolved D. The CDR3 sequence is 11 residues long. Germline-derived CDR1 and CDR2 are SNHLY and FYNNEI. V lost 7 bases to trimming and J lost 6 bases, with 6 bases between them. CDR3 protein: CASTQDEKLFF. The CDR3 DNA sequence: TGTGCCAGCACTCAGGATGAAAAACTGTTTTTT.

The chain couples TRBV11-1 to TRBJ1-1; TRBD1 matches at 9 bases. The trim removed 5 bases at V and 7 bases at J, leaving 5 bases unmatched. This CDR3 contains 13 residues. Germline V lookup: CDR1 SGHAT, CDR2 FQDESV (reference sequence). CDR3 coding DNA: TGTGCCAGCAGCCCACAGGGACAGGGTGAAGCTTTCTTT. It specifies CASSPQGQGEAFF.

The chain recombines TRBV11-1 with TRBJ2-2; 9 nucleotides align to TRBD2. V trimming: 3 bases; J trimming: 6 bases; junction bases outside the gene matches: 11. CDR1 is SGHAT, CDR2 FQDESV, per germline (reference sequence). This CDR3 has 17 amino acids. This chain's CDR3 is CASSFGGREGLSGELFF. The DNA of the CDR3 is TGTGCCAGCAGCTTCGGCGGGCGGGAGGGGTTGTCCGGGGAGCTGTTTTTT.

The chain has TRBV2 and TRBJ1-1, with TRBD1 identical over 10 bases. Germline lookup yields CDR1 SNHLY and CDR2 FYNNEI. The V segment lost 2 bases and the J segment 1 base; nucleotides outside the gene matches: 4. The CDR3 runs to 16 residues. The CDR3 loop reads CASSEPGQGTNTEAFF. The CDR3 DNA sequence: TGTGCCAGCAGTGAACCGGGACAGGGGACGAACACTGAAGCTTTCTTT.

The chain is built from TRBV7-2 and TRBJ2-3; the match to TRBD2 covers 10 bases. The CDR3 spans 17 residues. The J segment lost 4 bases and the V segment lost 3 bases, leaving 10 bases of the junction unmatched. Per the germline V gene, CDR1 is SGHTA and CDR2 is FQGNSA. CDR3 sequence (DNA): TGTGCCAGCAGCTTGTCCTCTAGCGGGAGTTCTCCAGATACGCAGTATTTT. As protein: CASSLSSSGSSPDTQYF. Using reference TRBV7-2 and TRBJ2-3 for the parts outside the CDR3, the full variable domain is GAGVSQSPSNKVTEKGKDVELRCDPISGHTALYWYRQSLGQGLEFLIYFQGNSAPDKSGLPSDRFSAERTGGSVSTLTIQRTQQEDSAVYLCASSLSSSGSSPDTQYFGPGTRLTVL.

This sequence joins TRBV2 and TRBJ2-3; 13 positions agree with TRBD2. CDR1 and CDR2 from the germline V gene are SNHLY and FYNNEI. CDR3 length: 17 residues. The ends lost 9 bases at V and 0 bases at J; junction bases unmatched: 9. The CDR3 DNA reads as TGTGCCAGTTCCGGGACTAGCGGGGCCCTTAGCACAGATACGCAGTATTTT. Translating gives CASSGTSGALSTDTQYF.

The rearrangement links TRBV30 to TRBJ2-1; 8 positions match TRBD2. The trim removed 0 bases at V and 9 bases at J, leaving 10 bases unmatched. The germline V gene has CDR1 GTSNPN and CDR2 SVGIG (reference sequence). The CDR3 sequence is 15 residues long. CDR3 DNA sequence: TGTGCCTGGAGTGTAGGAGCGGGAGAATTGGGTGAGCAGTTCTTC. Translated, it gives CAWSVGAGELGEQFF.